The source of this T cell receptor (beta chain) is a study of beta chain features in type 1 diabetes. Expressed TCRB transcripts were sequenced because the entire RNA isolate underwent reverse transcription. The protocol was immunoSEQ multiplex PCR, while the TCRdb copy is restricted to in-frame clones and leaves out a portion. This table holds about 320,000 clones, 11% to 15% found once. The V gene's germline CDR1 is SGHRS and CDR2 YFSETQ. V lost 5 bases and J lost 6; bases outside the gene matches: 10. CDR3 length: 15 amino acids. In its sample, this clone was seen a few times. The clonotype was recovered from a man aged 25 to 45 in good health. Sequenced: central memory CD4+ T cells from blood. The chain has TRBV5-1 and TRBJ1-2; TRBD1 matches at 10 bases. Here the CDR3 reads CASRPAGQGSDGYTF. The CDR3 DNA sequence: TGCGCCAGCAGACCCGCGGGACAGGGGTCGGATGGCTACACCTTC.